One sample yielded the 25 T cell receptor beta chains listed below, sequenced in a study of T cell responses to AZD1222 COVID-19 vaccine. The table came from immunoSEQ multiplex PCR; TCRdb's copy has only in-frame clones and leaves some out. The sample consists of some 280,000 clones, about 94% of them appearing once. The material sequenced was peripheral blood, taken 28 days after the second AZD1222 dose. The receptor set was obtained from an adult who received the AZD1222 COVID-19 vaccine.

The chain is built from TRBV5-1 and TRBJ2-5, with TRBD1 as a possible D gene (5 bases). The CDR3 sequence is 13 residues long. Trimming took off 3 bases at V and 10 bases at J, with 16 bases between the two ends. CDR1 is SGHRS and CDR2 is YFSETQ in the germline V gene. CDR3 region: CASSWGSTESQYF. CDR3 coding DNA: TGCGCCAGCAGCTGGGGCTCTACGGAAAGCCAGTACTTC. The full variable domain, rest sourced from reference TRBV5-1 and TRBJ2-5, is KAGVTQTPRYLIKTRGQQVTLSCSPISGHRSVSWYQQTPGQGLQFLFEYFSETQRNKGNFPGRFSGRQFSNSRSEMNVSTLELGDSALYLCASSWGSTESQYFGPGTRLLVL.

The rearrangement links TRBV13 to TRBJ1-5, with D hard to call. Germline assignment: CDR1 PRHDT and CDR2 FYEKMQ (reference sequence). V lost 5 bases and J 6 bases, leaving 14 bases between the germline ends. The CDR3 consists of 14 residues. The CDR3 coding sequence is TGTGCCAGCAGCCTCGGACCGGCGGGTCAGCCCCAGCATTTT. It codes for CASSLGPAGQPQHF.

The rearrangement uses TRBV7-2 and TRBJ1-1, with D tentatively TRBD1 (5 bases). Germline V lookup: CDR1 SGHTA, CDR2 FQGNSA. V lost 2 bases to trimming and J lost 4 bases, with 11 bases between them. The CDR3 is 14 amino acids. CDR3 coding DNA: TGTGCCAGCAGCTTACAGGGAAGGTCCACTGAAGCTTTCTTT. Translated, it gives CASSLQGRSTEAFF. Complete variable domain (other parts from reference TRBV7-2 and TRBJ1-1): GAGVSQSPSNKVTEKGKDVELRCDPISGHTALYWYRQSLGQGLEFLIYFQGNSAPDKSGLPSDRFSAERTGGSVSTLTIQRTQQEDSAVYLCASSLQGRSTEAFFGQGTRLTVV.

In its sample, this clone was seen a few times. The rearrangement joins TRBV30 to TRBJ1-3; D uncertain. V was trimmed by 4 bases and J by 2 bases, leaving 9 bases between them. This CDR3 has 13 residues. CDR1 is GTSNPN, CDR2 SVGIG, per germline (reference sequence). The CDR3 DNA reads TGTGCCTGGACTTGGGGTCCTGGAAACACCATATATTTT. This sequence encodes CAWTWGPGNTIYF.

The chain is built from TRBV15 and TRBJ2-7; 8 bases match TRBD1. The CDR3 loop spans 14 amino acids. Germline V CDR1 and CDR2: LNHNV, YYDKDF (reference sequence). With V trimmed by 1 base and J by 3 bases, 2 bases remained unmatched. CDR3: CATSRVDRVYEQYF. The CDR3 DNA sequence: TGTGCCACCAGCAGAGTGGACAGGGTCTACGAGCAGTACTTC. Full variable domain (remainder filled in from reference TRBV15 and TRBJ2-7): DAMVIQNPRYQVTQFGKPVTLSCSQTLNHNVMYWYQQKSSQAPKLLFHYYDKDFNNEADTPDNFQSRRPNTSFCFLDIRSPGLGDTAMYLCATSRVDRVYEQYFGPGTRLTVT.

V is TRBV27 and J is TRBJ1-6; 9 nucleotides agree with TRBD1. The CDR3 is 13 residues long. With 6 bases clipped from V and 8 bases from J, the junction kept 2 bases outside the gene matches. CDR1 and CDR2 (germline): MNHEY, SMNVEV (reference sequence). The CDR3 reads CASRTGGYSPLHF. The CDR3 region has the DNA TGTGCCAGCAGAACAGGGGGCTATTCACCCCTCCACTTT.

The chain links TRBV28 to TRBJ1-1; TRBD1 is a possible D gene (5 bases). The CDR3 is made up of 11 amino acids. Looked up from germline, CDR1 is MDHEN and CDR2 is SYDVKM. V was clipped by 10 bases and J by 4 bases, with 10 bases between them. The CDR3, as DNA: TGTGCCACTTCAGGGCCCACTGAAGCTTTCTTT. As protein: CATSGPTEAFF.

The chain joins TRBV6-2 or TRBV6-3 to TRBJ2-3, with TRBD2 matching 7 bases. This CDR3 has 15 amino acids. Per the germline V gene, CDR1 is MNHEY and CDR2 is SVGEGT. Unmatched junction bases numbered 5, after V lost 5 bases and J lost 0 bases. CDR3 amino acids: CASSQSSGSTDTQYF. In DNA, the CDR3 is TGTGCCAGCAGTCAAAGTAGCGGGAGCACAGATACGCAGTATTTT.

The chain joins TRBV6-6 to TRBJ1-3; D is possibly TRBD1 (5 bases). V was clipped by 4 bases and J by 0 bases, with 10 bases between them. From germline, CDR1 is MNHNY and CDR2 SVGAGI (reference sequence). The CDR3 has 15 residues. The CDR3, as DNA: TGTGCCAGCAGTTGGGACGGCTACTCTGGAAACACCATATATTTT. Amino acids: CASSWDGYSGNTIYF.

J is TRBJ2-5 and V is TRBV3-1 (or the pseudogene TRBV3-2); D is unresolved. Trimming shortened V by 4 bases and J by 1 base, and 13 bases separated the two germline ends. The germline gives CDR1 LGHDT, CDR2 YNNKEL (reference sequence). The CDR3 covers 15 residues. The CDR3 spells CASSPDPSLQETQYF. CDR3 in DNA: TGTGCCAGCAGCCCGGACCCAAGCCTCCAAGAGACCCAGTACTTC.

V usage is TRBV21-1 and J usage is TRBJ1-6. TRBV21-1 is listed as a pseudogene. This CDR3 comprises 15 residues. The DNA for the CDR3 is TGTGCCAGCAGCAAGACGGGACCTTATAATTCACCCCTCCACTTT. Its protein is CASSKTGPYNSPLHF.

The chain carries TRBV5-1 and TRBJ2-5; tentatively, D is TRBD1 or TRBD2 (5 bases each). V lost 4 bases and J 3 bases, leaving 16 bases between the germline ends. Germline V gene sequence: CDR1 SGHRS, CDR2 YFSETQ. This CDR3 region has 15 residues. Here the CDR3 reads CASSSLGTAEETQYF. The CDR3 DNA follows: TGCGCCAGCAGCAGCCTCGGGACGGCGGAAGAGACCCAGTACTTC.

This clone came up once. The chain employs TRBV28 and TRBJ2-1, with a weak D call TRBD1 (6 bases). The V end was cut by 6 bases, the J end by 0 bases, with 15 bases between. CDR1 and CDR2 (germline): MDHEN, SYDVKM. There are 16 residues in the CDR3. Written as DNA, the CDR3 is TGTGCCAGCAGACTACAGGGCATCTCCTCCTACAATGAGCAGTTCTTC. This sequence encodes CASRLQGISSYNEQFF.

The chain carries TRBV2 and TRBJ2-2, with 8 bases matching TRBD1. This CDR3 is built from 19 residues. The germline V gene encodes CDR1 SNHLY and CDR2 FYNNEI. V gave up 7 bases and J gave up 6 bases; unmatched junction bases: 22. The CDR3 spells CASKIGQGRTHLGPGELFF. As DNA, the CDR3 is TGTGCCAGCAAAATCGGACAGGGCCGAACTCATTTGGGCCCCGGGGAGCTGTTTTTT. The complete variable domain, with remaining parts taken from reference TRBV2 and TRBJ2-2, reads EPEVTQTPSHQVTQMGQEVILRCVPISNHLYFYWYRQILGQKVEFLVSFYNNEISEKSEIFDDQFSVERPDGSNFTLKIRSTKLEDSAMYFCASKIGQGRTHLGPGELFFGEGSRLTVL.

The chain joins TRBV10-3 to TRBJ1-3; the match to TRBD1 covers 8 bases. The CDR3 covers 13 residues. The J segment lost 8 bases and the V segment lost 7 bases, leaving 7 bases of the junction unmatched. Germline CDR1 and CDR2: ENHRY and SYGVKD. The DNA for the CDR3 is TGTGCCATCACCCGGACAGGGACGGACACCATATATTTT. Protein product: CAITRTGTDTIYF.

V gene TRBV6-2 or TRBV6-3 combines with J gene TRBJ2-7, with D possibly being TRBD2 (6 bases). Germline V gene data show CDR1 as MNHEY and CDR2 as SVGEGT. V gave up 4 bases and J gave up 6 bases, with 16 bases separating them. CDR3 length: 14 residues. Here the CDR3 reads CASSWGLSLSEQYF. DNA of the CDR3: TGTGCCAGCAGTTGGGGACTCAGCCTAAGCGAGCAGTACTTC.

The V and J genes are TRBV15 and TRBJ2-3, with 7 bases fitting TRBD1. Losses at the gene ends were 0 bases for V and 2 bases for J; bases not matched to a gene: 8. The CDR3 extends over 17 amino acids. Germline CDR1 LNHNV, CDR2 YYDKDF (reference sequence). The CDR3 region has the DNA TGTGCCACCAGCAGAGATCGGGACAGATTCTTCACAGATACGCAGTATTTT. Its translation is CATSRDRDRFFTDTQYF.

This clone was seen once. The chain joins TRBV12-3 or TRBV12-4 to TRBJ1-1; D is unclear. This CDR3 is built from 11 residues. V lost 6 bases and J 4 bases, leaving 6 bases between the germline ends. The CDR3 bases are TGTGCCAGCAGGTTTGTCACTGAAGCTTTCTTT. Its protein product is CASRFVTEAFF.

The chain joins TRBV10-3 to TRBJ1-5; tentatively, D is TRBD1 (6 bases). The V gene lost 6 bases and the J gene lost 1 base, with 7 bases spanning the gap. The CDR3 extends over 13 amino acids. The germline gives CDR1 ENHRY, CDR2 SYGVKD. The CDR3, as DNA: TGTGCCATCAGGGGACAAAGCAATCAGCCCCAGCATTTT. Protein: CAIRGQSNQPQHF.

CDR3 DNA sequence: TGCGCCAGCAGCTTGACGGGAGGGGTTTATGACAATGAGCAGTTCTTC. Its protein is CASSLTGGVYDNEQFF. The chain links TRBV5-1 to TRBJ2-1; TRBD2 agrees at 8 bases. The CDR3 extends over 16 amino acids. V trimming: 1 base; J trimming: 5 bases; junction bases outside the gene matches: 8. CDR1 and CDR2 (germline): SGHRS, YFSETQ.

The chain has TRBV28 and TRBJ1-4; 9 nucleotides line up with TRBD1. The CDR3 totals 14 residues. Germline V gene data show CDR1 as MDHEN and CDR2 as SYDVKM. J was trimmed by 6 bases and V by 8 bases; bases with no gene match: 7. The CDR3 nucleotides read TGTGCCAGCGTGGGGGGGACAGGGTATGAAAAACTGTTTTTT. Amino acids: CASVGGTGYEKLFF.

The chain is built from TRBV9 and TRBJ2-7; 7 bases agree with TRBD1. In germline, CDR1 is SGDLS, CDR2 YYNGEE. The CDR3 totals 15 residues. With 4 bases clipped from V and 4 bases from J, the junction kept 11 bases outside the gene matches. The CDR3 sequence is CASSPGSQGEYEQYF. The CDR3 bases are TGTGCCAGCAGCCCCGGAAGCCAGGGGGAGTACGAGCAGTACTTC.

CDR3 bases: TGCAGTGCTAGTGGACAGGTGGGCACTGAAGCTTTCTTT. Translated, it gives CSASGQVGTEAFF. J is TRBJ1-1 and V is TRBV20-1, with TRBD1 matching over 7 bases. Germline V gene lookup returns CDR1 DFQATT and CDR2 SNEGSKA (reference sequence). J lost 4 bases, V lost 3 bases, and 5 bases had no gene match. This CDR3 has 13 residues.

CDR3 amino acids: CASSSGQSETQYF. CDR3 coding DNA: TGTGCCAGCAGTTCCGGGCAGTCGGAGACCCAGTACTTC. The chain has TRBV28 and TRBJ2-5, with no clear D. This CDR3 region has 13 residues. The germline V gene has CDR1 MDHEN and CDR2 SYDVKM. V shed 4 bases and J shed 5 bases, with 11 bases lying between them. Based on the CDR3 plus reference TRBV28 and TRBJ2-5, the full variable domain is DVKVTQSSRYLVKRTGEKVFLECVQDMDHENMFWYRQDPGLGLRLIYFSYDVKMKEKGDIPEGYSVSREKKERFSLILESASTNQTSMYLCASSSGQSETQYFGPGTRLLVL.

The chain combines TRBV28 with TRBJ1-1; TRBD1 is a possible D gene (6 bases). V lost 5 bases and J lost 3, with 10 bases in between. CDR1 and CDR2 (germline): MDHEN, SYDVKM. This CDR3 spans 13 amino acids. The CDR3 is CASSGGLDTEAFF. The CDR3 DNA follows: TGTGCCAGCAGTGGGGGGCTGGACACTGAAGCTTTCTTT.